A single sample gave rise to the 15 T cell receptor beta chains below, sequenced in a study of blood T cell repertoires in COVID-19. Here immunoSEQ multiplex PCR was the method, and the copy in TCRdb shows in-frame clones only, minus some. The sample includes 150,000 or so clones, 70% to 90% seen only once; the top ten take 8%. The sequencing sample was made of peripheral blood. Every receptor here comes from a woman aged 60-70 years with COVID-19, enrolled during active disease.

This clone occurred a few times. This rearrangement joins TRBV4-3 to TRBJ2-7; maybe TRBD1 (5 bases). V lost 0 bases to trimming and J lost 5 bases, with 14 bases between them. Germline V gene lookup returns CDR1 LGHNA and CDR2 YSLEER. CDR3 length: 15 residues. CDR3 sequence: CASSQEALRQNEQYF. In DNA form, the CDR3 reads TGCGCCAGCAGCCAAGAGGCCTTAAGACAGAACGAGCAGTACTTC.

The chain carries TRBV19 and TRBJ1-1; weak D call: TRBD1 (6 bases). This CDR3 has 14 amino acids. Germline V CDR1 and CDR2: LNHDA, SQIVND (reference sequence). V shed 3 bases and J shed 5 bases, with 13 bases lying between them. The CDR3 here is CASSIGDRFTEAFF. For the CDR3, the DNA is TGTGCCAGTAGTATTGGTGACAGGTTTACTGAAGCTTTCTTT. Drawing the rest from reference TRBV19 and TRBJ1-1, the complete variable domain is DGGITQSPKYLFRKEGQNVTLSCEQNLNHDAMYWYRQDPGQGLRLIYYSQIVNDFQKGDIAEGYSVSREKKESFPLTVTSAQKNPTAFYLCASSIGDRFTEAFFGQGTRLTVV.

This chain links TRBV24-1 with TRBJ2-2; the match to TRBD1 covers 7 bases. Per the germline V gene, CDR1 is KGHDR and CDR2 is SFDVKD. The CDR3 totals 17 residues. The V segment lost 12 bases and the J segment 6 bases; nucleotides outside the gene matches: 21. The CDR3 DNA follows: TGTGCCTCACAATCCCCGCAGGGGGAGTATGGGCCCGGGGAGCTGTTTTTT. Amino acids: CASQSPQGEYGPGELFF.

This clone was seen a few times. V usage is TRBV7-8 and J usage is TRBJ1-6; tentative D call: TRBD1 (6 bases). The length of the CDR3 is 21 residues. V was cut by 4 bases and J by 7 bases, with 32 bases left in between. The germline gives CDR1 SGHVS, CDR2 FQNEAQ. CDR3 in DNA: TGTGCCAGCAGCTGGCCGAGCTCCGGGACACCCAGTTTAGGTAGCAATTCACCCCTCCACTTT. Its protein is CASSWPSSGTPSLGSNSPLHF.

The chain uses TRBV6-1 and TRBJ1-2, with 9 bases fitting TRBD1. The CDR3 runs to 20 residues. Looked up from germline, CDR1 is MNHNS and CDR2 is SASEGT. Trimming cost V 1 base and J 0 bases; bases outside gene matches: 15. CDR3 protein: CASSEELWLGGTGSNYGYTF. The CDR3, as DNA: TGTGCCAGCAGTGAAGAGTTATGGCTCGGCGGGACAGGGTCTAACTATGGCTACACCTTC.

This clone has only a few counts. This chain joins TRBV18 and TRBJ2-7; 11 bases align to TRBD1. Germline values: CDR1 KGHSH, CDR2 LQKENI. This CDR3 has 14 residues. V lost 5 bases to trimming and J lost 4 bases; unmatched junction nucleotides: 4. Here the CDR3 reads CASSAGQGGYEQYF. DNA for the CDR3: TGTGCCAGCTCAGCGGGACAGGGGGGATACGAGCAGTACTTC.

The table lists this clone with a few counts. This chain connects TRBV27 to TRBJ1-2; the D is unclear. The CDR3 is made up of 14 amino acids. The V gene lost 6 bases and the J gene lost 4 bases, with 15 bases spanning the gap. Germline CDR1 is MNHEY and CDR2 is SMNVEV (reference sequence). This CDR3 is CASRSQAGGYGYTF. The DNA of the CDR3 is TGTGCCAGCAGATCCCAAGCTGGCGGCTATGGCTACACCTTC.

The chain recombines TRBV7-9 with TRBJ2-3, with D unclear. The CDR3 is 13 amino acids. V was cut by 4 bases and J by 5 bases, with 10 bases left in between. Germline V CDR1 and CDR2: SEHNR, FQNEAQ (reference sequence). CDR3 bases: TGTGCCAGCAGCTCCATCCTAGAAGATACGCAGTATTTT. Translated: CASSSILEDTQYF.

This sequence joins TRBV11-2 and TRBJ1-2; D not resolved. V was shortened by 0 bases and J by 0 bases, with 5 bases between the two germline ends. This CDR3 contains 14 residues. CDR1 is SGHAT and CDR2 is FQNNGV in the germline V gene. For the CDR3, the DNA is TGTGCCAGCAGCTTAGATCCGTCTAACTATGGCTACACCTTC. This gives the protein CASSLDPSNYGYTF.

DNA for the CDR3: TGTGCCACCAGTGATCCCAGGACAGGGGGCGGCGAGCAGTACTTC. Translation gives CATSDPRTGGGEQYF. The rearrangement uses TRBV24-1 and TRBJ2-7; 11 bases agree with TRBD1. The V segment lost 3 bases and the J segment 6 bases; nucleotides outside the gene matches: 6. This CDR3 comprises 15 residues. CDR1 and CDR2 (germline): KGHDR, SFDVKD.

The CDR3: CASTTGQGTQPQHF. The CDR3 DNA follows: TGTGCCAGTACGACGGGACAGGGGACACAGCCCCAGCATTTT. The genes are TRBV19 and TRBJ1-5; 10 nucleotides match TRBD1. The CDR3 totals 14 residues. Per the germline V gene, CDR1 is LNHDA and CDR2 is SQIVND (reference sequence). V shed 7 bases and J 7 bases; nucleotides not matched to a gene: 7.

This clone was seen only a few times. V and J are TRBV7-3 and TRBJ2-5, with D hard to call. From germline, CDR1 is SGHTA and CDR2 FQGTGA. CDR3 size: 13 residues. Trimming pared 2 bases from V and 4 bases from J, leaving 8 bases between. CDR3 nucleotide sequence: TGTGCCAGCAGCTTACAGAGGCGAGAGACCCAGTACTTC. Translation gives CASSLQRRETQYF. Drawing the rest from reference TRBV7-3 and TRBJ2-5, the complete variable domain is GAGVSQTPSNKVTEKGKYVELRCDPISGHTALYWYRQSLGQGPEFLIYFQGTGAADDSGLPNDRFFAVRPEGSVSTLKIQRTERGDSAVYLCASSLQRRETQYFGPGTRLLVL.

This clone was seen a single time. V is TRBV5-1 and J is TRBJ2-2; 11 positions agree with TRBD2. The CDR3 has 16 amino acids. Trimming cost V 1 base and J 6 bases; bases outside gene matches: 5. Germline assignment: CDR1 SGHRS and CDR2 YFSETQ. This CDR3 reads CASSLILAGGAGELFF. The CDR3 region has the DNA TGCGCCAGCAGCTTGATCCTAGCGGGGGGAGCCGGGGAGCTGTTTTTT.

The chain combines TRBV7-2 with TRBJ1-3, with D uncertain. Trimming left V 1 base short and J 2 bases short, with 6 bases between. The CDR3 totals 14 residues. Per the germline V gene, CDR1 is SGHTA and CDR2 is FQGNSA. The CDR3 protein is CASSLGATGNTIYF. In nucleotides, the CDR3 is TGTGCCAGCAGCTTAGGGGCGACTGGAAACACCATATATTTT. The variable domain in full, completed from reference TRBV7-2 and TRBJ1-3, reads GAGVSQSPSNKVTEKGKDVELRCDPISGHTALYWYRQSLGQGLEFLIYFQGNSAPDKSGLPSDRFSAERTGGSVSTLTIQRTQQEDSAVYLCASSLGATGNTIYFGEGSWLTVV.

The gene calls are TRBV5-4 and TRBJ2-5; D might be TRBD2 (6 bases). With 2 bases removed from V and 7 bases from J, the gap between germline ends came to 9 bases. This CDR3 has 12 amino acids. Germline assignment: CDR1 SGHNT and CDR2 YYREEE (reference sequence). In nucleotides, the CDR3 is TGTGCCAGCAGCTTCCACGGGGGGACCCAGTACTTC. This gives the protein CASSFHGGTQYF. Drawing the rest from reference TRBV5-4 and TRBJ2-5, the complete variable domain is ETGVTQSPTHLIKTRGQQVTLRCSSQSGHNTVSWYQQALGQGPQFIFQYYREEENGRGNFPPRFSGLQFPNYSSELNVNALELDDSALYLCASSFHGGTQYFGPGTRLLVL.